This is a list of T cell receptor beta chains from one sample in a study of cytomegalovirus exposure and HLA in healthy donors. The repertoire was sequenced with immunoSEQ multiplex PCR; TCRdb's copy has only in-frame clones and lacks some. The sample holds around 130,000 clones, more than 75% seen once. Sequencing was done on a sample of PBMCs. The origin of the receptors is a man aged 35 to 55 in good health and CMV-seronegative. CDR3s include the opening cysteine and the closing phenylalanine or tryptophan. Each record gives: V gene, J gene, D gene, CDR3 protein. The D gene is left open where the match is weak.

v_gene: TRBV19
j_gene: TRBJ2-7
d_gene: NA
CDR3aa: CASSIGGGGDEQYF

v_gene: TRBV27
j_gene: TRBJ1-1
d_gene: TRBD1
CDR3aa: CASSLHSPGQGSEAFF

v_gene: TRBV19
j_gene: TRBJ1-5
d_gene: NA
CDR3aa: CASRVRNQPQHF

v_gene: TRBV11-3
j_gene: TRBJ1-5
d_gene: NA
CDR3aa: CASSLDLREEQPQHF

v_gene: TRBV7-2
j_gene: TRBJ2-4
d_gene: TRBD2
CDR3aa: CASSLGGLAGPQNIQYF

v_gene: TRBV11-2
j_gene: TRBJ2-1
d_gene: TRBD2
CDR3aa: CASNLGGSSDEQFF

v_gene: TRBV7-7
j_gene: TRBJ2-6
d_gene: NA
CDR3aa: CASSLTPGVTGANGLTF

v_gene: TRBV6-6
j_gene: TRBJ2-3
d_gene: NA
CDR3aa: CASSYPRQGVADTQYF

v_gene: TRBV6-5
j_gene: TRBJ2-5
d_gene: NA
CDR3aa: CASSYFSGEGETQYF

v_gene: TRBV19
j_gene: TRBJ1-1
d_gene: NA
CDR3aa: CASSIQGWTEAFF

v_gene: TRBV29-1
j_gene: TRBJ2-3
d_gene: NA
CDR3aa: CSVEGVRQKRSTDTQYF

v_gene: TRBV28
j_gene: TRBJ2-3
d_gene: TRBD2
CDR3aa: CASSLLPGGPADTQYF

v_gene: TRBV5-1
j_gene: TRBJ2-1
d_gene: TRBD1
CDR3aa: CASSTGAYNEQFF

v_gene: TRBV15
j_gene: TRBJ2-1
d_gene: TRBD2
CDR3aa: CATSSRRLAGGVGPYNEQFF

v_gene: TRBV28
j_gene: TRBJ1-1
d_gene: NA
CDR3aa: CASSLLSAKNTEAFF

v_gene: TRBV14
j_gene: TRBJ2-3
d_gene: TRBD2
CDR3aa: CASSQDPGLPTDTQYF

v_gene: TRBV14
j_gene: TRBJ2-7
d_gene: NA
CDR3aa: CASSQPPMGRSPLYEQYF

v_gene: TRBV5-8
j_gene: TRBJ1-5
d_gene: TRBD1
CDR3aa: CASSPGQGAIQPQHF

v_gene: TRBV7-2
j_gene: NA
d_gene: TRBD2
CDR3aa: CASSLRTSGYEQYF

v_gene: TRBV6-5
j_gene: TRBJ1-6
d_gene: NA
CDR3aa: CASTSTENSPLHF

v_gene: TRBV7-2
j_gene: TRBJ2-7
d_gene: TRBD1
CDR3aa: CASSPPGQGYEQYF

v_gene: TRBV2
j_gene: TRBJ2-2
d_gene: TRBD2
CDR3aa: CASRVLAGGHDGELFF

v_gene: TRBV4-1
j_gene: TRBJ1-4
d_gene: NA
CDR3aa: CASSQEGALPPNEKLFF

v_gene: TRBV7-3
j_gene: TRBJ2-5
d_gene: NA
CDR3aa: CASSLGSGQQETQYF

v_gene: TRBV4-1
j_gene: TRBJ2-4
d_gene: NA
CDR3aa: CASSQAYTENSQYF

v_gene: TRBV4-1
j_gene: TRBJ1-1
d_gene: NA
CDR3aa: CASSVQATLNTEAFF

v_gene: TRBV19
j_gene: TRBJ2-7
d_gene: TRBD2
CDR3aa: CASSLGLAEYEQYF

v_gene: TRBV9
j_gene: TRBJ2-7
d_gene: TRBD2
CDR3aa: CASSLRASGSMAYEQYF

v_gene: TRBV7-2
j_gene: TRBJ2-7
d_gene: NA
CDR3aa: CASSLEGRNYYEQYF

v_gene: TRBV7-9
j_gene: TRBJ2-3
d_gene: NA
CDR3aa: CSSSLVEWTRSTDTQYF

v_gene: TRBV5-4
j_gene: TRBJ1-6
d_gene: NA
CDR3aa: CASTGGRNSPLHF

v_gene: TRBV15
j_gene: TRBJ1-1
d_gene: TRBD1
CDR3aa: CATSTLQGKTEAFF

v_gene: TRBV4-1
j_gene: TRBJ2-7
d_gene: NA
CDR3aa: CASSQVPSPIEQYF

v_gene: TRBV5-1
j_gene: TRBJ1-1
d_gene: NA
CDR3aa: CASSLTGTLNTEAFF

v_gene: TRBV18
j_gene: TRBJ2-1
d_gene: TRBD2
CDR3aa: CASSRAGGGDNEQFF

v_gene: TRBV19
j_gene: TRBJ1-1
d_gene: NA
CDR3aa: CASYRNTEAFF

v_gene: TRBV7-2
j_gene: TRBJ2-7
d_gene: TRBD2
CDR3aa: CASSQLAGGLAEQYF

v_gene: TRBV7-2
j_gene: TRBJ2-3
d_gene: NA
CDR3aa: CASSLAWAGGDTQYF

v_gene: TRBV29-1
j_gene: TRBJ1-1
d_gene: NA
CDR3aa: CSASRSTEAFF

v_gene: TRBV27
j_gene: TRBJ2-1
d_gene: NA
CDR3aa: CASSLGVGPGNEQFF

v_gene: TRBV30
j_gene: TRBJ2-1
d_gene: TRBD2
CDR3aa: CAWRPLLAGAPYEQFF

v_gene: TRBV27
j_gene: TRBJ2-2
d_gene: TRBD2
CDR3aa: CASSGQTSGRAPGELFF

v_gene: TRBV5-1
j_gene: TRBJ2-7
d_gene: TRBD2
CDR3aa: CASSLDGRASYEQYF

v_gene: TRBV4-1
j_gene: TRBJ2-3
d_gene: NA
CDR3aa: CASSQEGSSSTDTQYF

v_gene: TRBV15
j_gene: TRBJ2-1
d_gene: TRBD2
CDR3aa: CATSGISGSSYNEQFF

v_gene: TRBV21-1
j_gene: TRBJ2-2
d_gene: NA
CDR3aa: CASSLPYGTSGKSICTGELFF

v_gene: TRBV4-1
j_gene: TRBJ2-7
d_gene: TRBD2
CDR3aa: CASSHPSGGAKYEQYF

v_gene: TRBV4-2
j_gene: TRBJ1-2
d_gene: NA
CDR3aa: CASSQAENSNYGYTF

v_gene: TRBV30
j_gene: TRBJ2-5
d_gene: TRBD2
CDR3aa: CAWTEGGLAGPPRTKTQYF

v_gene: TRBV7-6
j_gene: NA
d_gene: TRBD2
CDR3aa: CASSSGTSVSYEQYF

v_gene: TRBV9
j_gene: TRBJ2-7
d_gene: TRBD1
CDR3aa: CASSAENRGQYEQYF

v_gene: TRBV4-1
j_gene: TRBJ2-7
d_gene: NA
CDR3aa: CASSPERAYEQYF

v_gene: TRBV4-1
j_gene: NA
d_gene: TRBD1
CDR3aa: CASSQGGQHYEQYF

v_gene: TRBV28
j_gene: TRBJ2-7
d_gene: NA
CDR3aa: CASSPIMAVPPYEQYF